This T cell receptor (beta chain) was recorded in a study of cytomegalovirus exposure and HLA in healthy donors. A multiplex PCR was run with 60 Vbeta primers and 13 Jbeta primers. Libraries were prepared by immunoSEQ multiplex PCR; TCRdb keeps only in-frame clonotypes and omits some of them. This repertoire shows 110,000 to 150,000 clones, approximately 80% found once; its top ten account for roughly 4%. This CDR3 contains 14 residues. V lost 5 bases to trimming and J lost 1 base; unmatched junction nucleotides: 5. Germline CDR1 reads SEHNR; CDR2 reads FQNEAQ (reference sequence). This TCR was sampled from a woman aged 40 to 49 in good health and CMV-seropositive. Sequencing input: PBMCs. The chain is built from TRBV7-9 and TRBJ2-7, with 7 bases identical to TRBD2. The CDR3, as DNA: TGTGCCAGCAGCCTCGGCGGGGGATCCTACGAGCAGTACTTC. It codes for CASSLGGGSYEQYF.